These 10 T cell receptor beta chains came from one sample sequenced in a study of memory CD4+ T cells and cytomegalovirus serostatus. Single viable CD3+CD4+CD8-CD45RO+ cells were sorted as the memory CD4+ T cells. TCRdb's copy holds only in-frame clones and misses some; the assay was immunoSEQ multiplex PCR. The table records tens of thousands of clones, roughly 73% of them present only once. Sequencing input: memory CD4+ T cells from blood. These receptors came from an adult in good health and CMV-seronegative.

This chain uses TRBV5-3 with TRBJ2-7, with D perhaps given as TRBD1 or TRBD2 (5 bases each). TRBV5-3 is an ORF, with its function uncertain. Trimming left V 0 bases short and J 6 bases short, with 13 bases between. This CDR3 has 14 residues. This chain's CDR3 is CARSLVGTPCEQYF. CDR3 DNA: TGTGCCAGAAGCTTGGTCGGGACGCCTTGCGAGCAGTACTTC.

The V gene is TRBV5-4, the J gene TRBJ2-3; no definite D call. Germline V gene lookup returns CDR1 SGHNT and CDR2 YYREEE (reference sequence). V lost 4 bases, J lost 6 bases, and 9 bases lay in between. The CDR3 spans 12 residues. CDR3: CASSSGWDTQYF. Written as DNA, the CDR3 is TGTGCCAGCAGCAGTGGCTGGGATACGCAGTATTTT. Using reference TRBV5-4 and TRBJ2-3 for the parts outside the CDR3, the full variable domain is ETGVTQSPTHLIKTRGQQVTLRCSSQSGHNTVSWYQQALGQGPQFIFQYYREEENGRGNFPPRFSGLQFPNYSSELNVNALELDDSALYLCASSSGWDTQYFGPGTRLTVL.

The chain couples TRBV18 to TRBJ2-3; D is ambiguous. Trimming left V 0 bases short and J 4 bases short, with 5 bases between. The length of the CDR3 is 13 residues. Germline CDR1 reads KGHSH; CDR2 reads LQKENI. CDR3 in DNA: TGTGCCAGCTCACCACCCGAGTCAGATACGCAGTATTTT. It codes for CASSPPESDTQYF. Complete variable domain (other parts from reference TRBV18 and TRBJ2-3): NAGVMQNPRHLVRRRGQEARLRCSPMKGHSHVYWYRQLPEEGLKFMVYLQKENIIDESGMPKERFSAEFPKEGPSILRIQQVVRGDSAAYFCASSPPESDTQYFGPGTRLTVL.

The chain has TRBV5-1 and TRBJ2-1, with 9 bases identical to TRBD2. CDR1 and CDR2 from the germline V gene are SGHRS and YFSETQ. This CDR3 comprises 14 residues. The trim removed 2 bases at V and 7 bases at J, leaving 4 bases unmatched. CDR3 DNA sequence: TGCGCCAGCAGCTTTCTAGCGGGGCCGAATGAGCAGTTCTTC. Encoded protein: CASSFLAGPNEQFF.

The chain couples TRBV2 to TRBJ1-2; D is ambiguous. The CDR3 sequence is 13 residues long. The germline CDR1 and CDR2 sequences are SNHLY and FYNNEI. The V gene lost 8 bases and the J gene lost 0 bases, with 10 bases spanning the gap. The CDR3 region has the DNA TGTGCCAGCGGTTTACAAGCTAACTATGGCTACACCTTC. Protein: CASGLQANYGYTF.

The chain recombines TRBV2 with TRBJ2-7, with D maybe TRBD1 (5 bases). Germline CDR1 reads SNHLY; CDR2 reads FYNNEI. The CDR3 totals 15 residues. The V end was cut by 7 bases, the J end by 12 bases, with 28 bases between. This chain's CDR3 is CASKALKGPSDGMYF. The CDR3 DNA reads TGTGCCAGCAAGGCGTTAAAGGGGCCCAGCGATGGGATGTACTTC.

J is TRBJ2-7 and V is TRBV14, with a tentative D call TRBD1 (5 bases). Per the germline V gene, CDR1 is SGHDN and CDR2 is FVKESK. V dropped 2 bases and J dropped 5 bases, with 22 bases sitting between them. The CDR3 has 17 amino acids. CDR3 DNA: TGTGCCAGCAGCCAACCGAGTGACAGCCCCCTTGGTGACGAGCAGTACTTC. Translated, it gives CASSQPSDSPLGDEQYF.

This chain uses TRBV13 with TRBJ1-1, with D possibly being TRBD1 (5 bases). Germline V gene data show CDR1 as PRHDT and CDR2 as FYEKMQ (reference sequence). CDR3 size: 13 residues. Trimming shortened V by 3 bases and J by 5 bases, and 10 bases separated the two germline ends. CDR3: CASSFRDATEAFF. The CDR3, as DNA: TGTGCCAGCAGCTTCCGGGACGCAACTGAAGCTTTCTTT. Full variable domain (missing parts from reference TRBV13 and TRBJ1-1): AAGVIQSPRHLIKEKRETATLKCYPIPRHDTVYWYQQGPGQDPQFLISFYEKMQSDKGSIPDRFSAQQFSDYHSELNMSSLELGDSALYFCASSFRDATEAFFGQGTRLTVV.

This clone was detected once. The CDR3 loop is CASSEALINTEAFF. CDR3 in DNA: TGTGCCAGCAGTGAAGCGCTAATCAACACTGAAGCTTTCTTT. V gene TRBV6-1 combines with J gene TRBJ1-1; D gene uncertain. The V gene's germline CDR1 is MNHNS and CDR2 SASEGT. Trimming cost V 0 bases and J 2 bases, with 7 bases left between them. The CDR3 runs to 14 residues.

This clone has a single count. The genes are TRBV5-1 and TRBJ2-1; 7 positions match TRBD1. V shed 0 bases and J 4 bases; nucleotides not matched to a gene: 4. Germline-derived CDR1 and CDR2 are SGHRS and YFSETQ. The CDR3 is 15 residues long. The CDR3 bases are TGCGCCAGCAGCTTGGAAGGGACAGATTACAATGAGCAGTTCTTC. Translation: CASSLEGTDYNEQFF.